The TCR beta chain described here comes from a study of T cells after posttransplantation cyclophosphamide (dated by TCRdb to 2016 to 2017). Background on the whole study: Using TRB sequencing, the study followed how the T cell repertoire reconstituted after myeloablative bone marrow transplantation in which posttransplantation cyclophosphamide served as GVHD prophylaxis. Blood from every one of the roughly 30 PTCy patients who had 1-year posttransplant specimens underwent TRB sequencing. Antigen receptor sequencing covered samples from some 35 PTCy-treated patients and approximately 15 of their related bone marrow donors. Because TRA and TRB clonality were tightly correlated in 8 or 9 samples, subsequent TCR analyses were focused on TRB only. Public TRB sequences were searched against a database of over 3,600 sequences associated with responses to pathogens, tumor antigens, self-antigens and alloantigens. Up to 3 additional blood samples from 2 to 5.2 years after transplant were also TRB-sequenced in 3 patients, as was pretransplant blood from several patients.

Peripheral blood samples were provided by related bone marrow donors on the day of marrow donation. Peripheral blood and bone marrow mononuclear cells were isolated by Ficoll-Hypaque density centrifugation and were cryopreserved. Measured from the cysteine to the phenylalanine, the CDR3 is 15 residues long. The read is trimmed to its CDR3 DNA, 45 bases read in frame from base 1. Here V drops 4 bases and J drops 8 bases, and the junction holds 6 bases not matched to any gene. The germline V gene supplies CDR1 SGHRS and CDR2 YFSETQ. This clone showed up just a few times. Its target antigen remains unknown. The record has no base qualities; no much larger clone is one base away. The study at large found these results: The TRB repertoires of T cells infiltrating skin or GI tract showed only limited overlap with the TRB repertoires of T cells in blood. Across a few dozen patients, TRB clonality was highly associated with recipient CMV seropositivity and CMV reactivation, and diversity in PTCy patients was similar to diversity in CNI/methotrexate controls. At 1-2 months, donor-recipient similarity was low but rose over the first year, and the later blood repertoires were often dominated by donor CD8+ memory clones.

Genomic DNA was used for TRB sequencing, which was performed with the immunoSEQ assay at survey resolution or with the hsTCRB kit. The original pipeline was this. The immunoSEQ software handled initial read processing, and the LymphoSeq R package was used for repertoire analyses. For each TRB dataset, clonality was calculated as 1 minus normalized Shannon entropy, and the Gini coefficient was computed as well. To infer phenotypes in unsorted samples, TRB sequences from sorted subsets of the recipient or donor were mapped onto unsorted samples from the same recipient. What TCRdb holds here is the immuneACCESS table cut down to in-frame rearrangements. Part of the clones is not present; checked against another copy, under half of the missing clones reflect an unresolved V gene, and the others are unexplained. The V and J calls and clone size are taken from that table; D and trimming were inferred from the DNA. In this sample the table shows 20,000 to 25,000 clones, and no singletons are among them. Around 6.6% of the sample comes from the top ten.

What was sequenced was PBMCs. The V and J segments used are TRBV5-1 and TRBJ2-1, with 13 bases aligning to TRBD2. This sequence was found in a woman aged 55-75 years in good health, CMV-negative, and a related stem cell transplant donor. DNA sequence: TGCGCCAGCAGCACAACACTAGCGGGGGGGCATGAGCAGTTCTTC. Its translation is CASSTTLAGGHEQFF.